The 28 T cell receptor beta chains below all came from one sample that was sequenced in a study of low-dose radiotherapy and immunotherapy resistance in tumors. Sample time point: before trial treatment. First-strand cDNA used TRAV- and TRBV-specific primers, covering alpha and beta chains. Amplification, which lasted 20 to 25 PCR cycles, used a constant-region primer and V-primer adapter to amplify TCRs. TCRdb reanalysed the reads using MiXCR and keeps one entry per CDR3 protein. The table has about 60,000 distinct CDR3 sequences, around 27% seen once; the top ten hold roughly 5.6%. The sample was PBMCs, taken before treatment. The receptors come from a male donor with prostate cancer.

This clonotype was observed once. The genes are TRBV11-2 and TRBJ2-5, with 7 bases fitting TRBD2. This CDR3 has 15 amino acids. CDR1 is SGHAT, CDR2 FQNNGV, per germline. Losses at the gene ends were 2 bases for V and 0 bases for J; bases not matched to a gene: 3. The chain's CDR3 is CASSLNGGYQETQYF. The CDR3 DNA reads as TGTGCCAGCAGCTTAAACGGGGGGTACCAAGAGACCCAGTACTTC.

Ten or more counts support this clonotype. The chain uses TRBV10-3 and TRBJ1-1; 11 bases are shared with TRBD1. The length of the CDR3 is 16 residues. CDR1 ENHRY and CDR2 SYGVKD come from the germline V gene. V lost 5 bases to trimming and J lost 4 bases; unmatched junction nucleotides: 9. The CDR3: CAISSGTGGVGTEAFF. DNA of the CDR3: TGTGCCATCAGTTCCGGGACAGGGGGTGTGGGCACTGAAGCTTTCTTT.

This clonotype was found many times. The rearrangement links TRBV6-6 to TRBJ2-7; 7 positions agree with TRBD2. From germline, CDR1 is MNHNY and CDR2 SVGAGI (reference sequence). With 4 bases clipped from V and 1 base from J, the junction kept 7 bases outside the gene matches. This CDR3 is 15 amino acids long. CDR3: CASSSPSGDSYEQYF. The DNA for the CDR3 is TGTGCCAGCAGTTCCCCTAGCGGTGATTCCTACGAGCAGTACTTC.

In its sample, this clonotype is medium-sized. The V call is TRBV12-3 or TRBV12-4, the J call TRBJ2-3, with D possibly matching TRBD1 (6 bases). The CDR3 extends over 16 amino acids. V lost 6 bases and J 3 bases, leaving 19 bases between the germline ends. CDR3 residues: CASSYPEIGGTDTQYF. The CDR3 coding sequence is TGTGCCAGCAGCTATCCCGAGATAGGGGGAACAGATACGCAGTATTTT.

This clonotype was detected ten times or more. The chain has TRBV20-1 and TRBJ1-6; D is unclear. Trimming removed 6 bases at V and 10 bases at J, with 19 bases between. The length of the CDR3 is 14 residues. CDR1 is DFQATT, CDR2 SNEGSKA, per germline (reference sequence). In nucleotides, the CDR3 is TGCAGTGCCAGCCCCGAGATGCCGGGGTCACCCCTCCACTTT. This translates into CSASPEMPGSPLHF.

This clonotype was detected ten times or more. The chain links TRBV6-6 to TRBJ2-3; D unclear. The germline V gene encodes CDR1 MNHNY and CDR2 SVGAGI (reference sequence). The CDR3 spans 12 residues. Deletions cut 4 bases from V and 5 bases from J, with 7 bases between. CDR3 sequence reads: CASSSLGDTQYF. In DNA, the CDR3 is TGTGCCAGCAGTTCTTTGGGAGATACGCAGTATTTT.

Worth noting for this clonotype: With only one base between it and a far larger clone, this is likely a read error. The final CDR3 position lacks the conserved phenylalanine or tryptophan, pointing to a likely read error. V is TRBV4-2 and J is TRBJ2-3, with 8 bases identical to TRBD2. The length of the CDR3 is 16 residues. Germline lookup yields CDR1 LGHNA and CDR2 YNFKEQ. V shed 8 bases, J shed 0 bases, and the junction held 10 bases outside the gene matches. CDR3 residues: CASHPPGLASTDTQYL. CDR3 DNA: TGTGCCAGCCATCCTCCCGGACTAGCAAGCACAGATACGCAGTATTTA.

This clonotype was recorded at least ten times. The chain combines TRBV7-8 with TRBJ2-1; D possibly matches TRBD1 or TRBD2 (6 bases each). This CDR3 is built from 18 residues. CDR1 is SGHVS and CDR2 is FQNEAQ in the germline V gene. The V end lost 2 bases, the J end lost 4 bases, and 21 bases lay between the germline ends. The CDR3 DNA follows: TGTGCCAGCAGCTTACGTCTCGGAGGGGGAGTGGGTTACAATGAGCAGTTCTTC. Residues: CASSLRLGGGVGYNEQFF. The whole variable domain, filled in from reference TRBV7-8 and TRBJ2-1, reads GAGVSQSPRYKVAKRGQDVALRCDPISGHVSLFWYQQALGQGPEFLTYFQNEAQLDKSGLPSDRFFAERPEGSVSTLKIQRTQQEDSAVYLCASSLRLGGGVGYNEQFFGPGTRLTVL.

This clonotype was seen many times. The J gene is TRBJ2-1, the V gene TRBV7-9; the match to TRBD2 covers 16 bases. CDR1 and CDR2 (germline): SEHNR, FQNEAQ (reference sequence). The CDR3 length is 20 residues. The junction had 15 bases not matched to a gene; V was cut back by 6 bases and J by 4 bases. In DNA, the CDR3 is TGTGCCAGCAGGGGACTAGGGACTAGCGGGAGGGCCGGCCTATACAATGAGCAGTTCTTC. Its translation is CASRGLGTSGRAGLYNEQFF.

The gene calls are TRBV6-2 or TRBV6-3 and TRBJ2-7; D is undetermined. V was trimmed by 5 bases and J by 6 bases, leaving 14 bases between them. The CDR3 is 13 residues long. Per the germline V gene, CDR1 is MNHEY and CDR2 is SVGEGT. The CDR3 DNA is TGTGCCAGCAGTGAAGTTCCCCGGGCCGAGCAGTACTTC. It translates to CASSEVPRAEQYF.

As regards this clonotype: It is likely a read error, because the conserved phenylalanine at the end of the CDR3 is missing. The V gene is TRBV24-1, the J gene TRBJ1-1, with D possibly being TRBD1 (6 bases). Germline CDR1 reads KGHDR; CDR2 reads SFDVKD. V lost 7 bases and J lost 5, with 13 bases in between. The CDR3 length is 13 residues. CDR3: CATSARGETEAFL. The DNA for the CDR3 is TGTGCCACCAGCGCAAGGGGGGAGACTGAAGCTTTCTTA.

This chain connects TRBV5-1 to TRBJ2-2; D perhaps matches TRBD1 (5 bases). Germline-derived CDR1 and CDR2 are SGHRS and YFSETQ. The CDR3 runs to 16 residues. V was shortened by 4 bases and J by 0 bases, with 13 bases between the two germline ends. Here the CDR3 reads CASSVGHTTNTGELFF. The DNA for the CDR3 is TGCGCCAGCAGCGTCGGACATACCACGAACACCGGGGAGCTGTTTTTT.

Comments on this clonotype: One base separates it from a far larger clone, so it is likely a read error. CDR3 in DNA: TGCGCCAGCAGCCAACCGGCAGCAAACACTGAAGCTTTCTTT. It translates to CASSQPAANTEAFF. The chain combines TRBV4-3 with TRBJ1-1; D remains unclear. This CDR3 has 14 residues. Germline V lookup: CDR1 LGHNA, CDR2 YSLEER. Trimming removed 2 bases from V and 2 bases from J, with 9 bases in between.

This clonotype appeared many times. The rearrangement uses TRBV19 and TRBJ1-1; D is undetermined. V gave up 5 bases and J gave up 5 bases, with 21 bases separating them. The CDR3 consists of 16 residues. Germline values: CDR1 LNHDA, CDR2 SQIVND (reference sequence). Here the CDR3 reads CASSADPGHLGTEAFF. CDR3 nucleotide sequence: TGTGCCAGTAGTGCGGACCCCGGTCATCTGGGGACTGAAGCTTTCTTT.

This clonotype was seen at least ten times. This rearrangement joins TRBV20-1 to TRBJ2-1, with D perhaps matching TRBD2 (7 bases). From germline, CDR1 is DFQATT and CDR2 SNEGSKA (reference sequence). The CDR3 runs to 15 residues. The germline V and J ends were trimmed by 6 bases and 0 bases, with 15 bases remaining between them. CDR3 in DNA: TGCAGTGCAGGGGCGGGGGCGAGCTCCTACAATGAGCAGTTCTTC. Its protein product is CSAGAGASSYNEQFF.

The CDR3, as DNA: TGTGCCAGCAACCCCAGAGGGTCGCCCGGGGAGCTGTTTTTT. Its protein is CASNPRGSPGELFF. This chain links TRBV12-3 or TRBV12-4 with TRBJ2-2, with a possible D match to TRBD2 (5 bases). V gave up 7 bases and J gave up 6 bases, with 15 bases separating them. CDR3 size: 14 residues.

This rearrangement joins TRBV5-4 to TRBJ2-7; 10 bases map to TRBD2. In germline, CDR1 is SGHNT, CDR2 YYREEE (reference sequence). Trimming at V came to 0 bases and at J to 3 bases, leaving 6 bases not matched to a gene. CDR3 size: 16 residues. DNA of the CDR3: TGTGCCAGCAGCTTGGGAGGTAGCGGGAGGAACTACGAGCAGTACTTC. Its translation: CASSLGGSGRNYEQYF.

The genes are TRBV28 and TRBJ2-7, with D perhaps being TRBD1 or TRBD2 (6 bases each). The CDR3 extends over 13 amino acids. With 10 bases removed from V and 5 bases from J, the gap between germline ends came to 18 bases. Germline CDR1 is MDHEN and CDR2 is SYDVKM. The CDR3 coding sequence is TGTGCCACCTCGGGGGCAAAAGTCCACGAGCAGTACTTC. This encodes CATSGAKVHEQYF.

The chain has TRBV4-2 and TRBJ2-1, with 9 bases that match TRBD1. V dropped 0 bases and J dropped 5; count of bases not matched to a gene: 8. Germline lookup yields CDR1 LGHNA and CDR2 YNFKEQ. The CDR3 covers 17 residues. DNA for the CDR3: TGTGCCAGCAGCCAAGATTGGGCGACAGGGGGTAACAATGAGCAGTTCTTC. Amino acids: CASSQDWATGGNNEQFF.

Points on this clonotype: Only one base separates this from a far larger clonotype, so it likely reflects a read error. The V gene is TRBV6-5, the J gene TRBJ2-1; 7 nucleotides align to TRBD2. CDR3 length: 12 amino acids. Germline V gene data show CDR1 as MNHEY and CDR2 as SVGAGI. The CDR3 region is CAIGEGYNEQLF. In DNA form, the CDR3 reads TGTGCCATAGGGGAGGGTTACAATGAGCAGCTCTTC.

This clonotype has at least ten counts. This sequence joins TRBV6-2 or TRBV6-3 and TRBJ2-7, with D perhaps matching TRBD2 (5 bases). The CDR3 is made up of 14 amino acids. The V gene lost 6 bases and the J gene lost 2 bases, with 14 bases spanning the gap. Germline assignment: CDR1 MNHEY and CDR2 SVGEGT. CDR3 nucleotides: TGTGCCAGCAGAGGAGGAGACGGAGCCTACGAGCAGTACTTC. Translated, it gives CASRGGDGAYEQYF.

This clonotype has at least ten counts. The rearrangement uses TRBV20-1 and TRBJ1-1; a weak D match, TRBD1 (5 bases). The germline V gene has CDR1 DFQATT and CDR2 SNEGSKA (reference sequence). This CDR3 contains 14 residues. V gave up 4 bases and J gave up 7 bases, with 19 bases separating them. CDR3 sequence: CSAKAEWIGVEAFF. The CDR3 nucleotides are TGCAGTGCTAAAGCAGAGTGGATAGGGGTTGAAGCTTTCTTT.

This clonotype was recorded many times. The chain has TRBV29-1 and TRBJ2-2; 7 positions match TRBD1. After removal of 6 bases from V and 6 bases from J, the junction contained 4 bases not matched to a gene. Germline V gene data show CDR1 as SQVTM and CDR2 as ANQGSEA. CDR3 length: 12 residues. Here the CDR3 reads CSVVQGSGELFF. In nucleotides, the CDR3 is TGCAGCGTCGTACAGGGGTCCGGGGAGCTGTTTTTT.

The rearrangement links TRBV5-1 to TRBJ1-3; D is perhaps TRBD1 (6 bases). Germline V lookup: CDR1 SGHRS, CDR2 YFSETQ. Trimming took 2 bases from V and 0 from J, leaving 12 bases between them. This CDR3 is 16 amino acids long. This chain's CDR3 is CASSFDGQRSGNTIYF. In DNA form, the CDR3 reads TGCGCCAGCAGCTTTGACGGACAGCGCTCTGGAAACACCATATATTTT.

This clonotype was detected only a few times. This rearrangement joins TRBV28 to TRBJ2-3, with 8 bases lining up with TRBD1. Trimming took 10 bases from V and 0 from J; bases not matched to a gene: 12. The CDR3 contains 16 residues. Germline V lookup: CDR1 MDHEN, CDR2 SYDVKM. The CDR3 spells CATTGGLAFSTDTQYF. CDR3 sequence (DNA): TGTGCCACCACAGGGGGATTGGCATTTAGCACAGATACGCAGTATTTT.

This clonotype was detected many times. The chain combines TRBV29-1 with TRBJ2-7; D remains unclear. CDR3 length: 13 amino acids. V lost 5 bases, J lost 1 base, and 12 bases lay in between. The germline CDR1 and CDR2 sequences are SQVTM and ANQGSEA. The CDR3 DNA sequence: TGCAGCGTTCGGTGGGAAAATTCCTACGAGCAGTACTTC. Its translation: CSVRWENSYEQYF.

J is TRBJ1-1 and V is TRBV20-1, with D possibly TRBD1 on 5 matching bases. V was clipped by 5 bases and J by 3 bases, with 16 bases between them. Per the germline V gene, CDR1 is DFQATT and CDR2 is SNEGSKA (reference sequence). There are 14 residues in the CDR3. The CDR3 bases are TGCAGTGCTCCCCCAAAGGGGCGGGACACTGAAGCTTTCTTT. This gives the protein CSAPPKGRDTEAFF.

This clonotype was seen ten or more times. The rearrangement links TRBV2 to TRBJ2-1, with 7 bases lining up with TRBD2. J gave up 5 bases and V 3 bases, and 7 bases lay outside the gene matches. Germline V gives CDR1 SNHLY, CDR2 FYNNEI. This CDR3 comprises 15 residues. The chain's CDR3 is CASSEPQRGNNEQFF. In DNA form, the CDR3 reads TGTGCCAGCAGTGAGCCCCAGCGGGGCAACAATGAGCAGTTCTTC. The full variable domain, completed using reference TRBV2 and TRBJ2-1, is EPEVTQTPSHQVTQMGQEVILRCVPISNHLYFYWYRQILGQKVEFLVSFYNNEISEKSEIFDDQFSVERPDGSNFTLKIRSTKLEDSAMYFCASSEPQRGNNEQFFGPGTRLTVL.